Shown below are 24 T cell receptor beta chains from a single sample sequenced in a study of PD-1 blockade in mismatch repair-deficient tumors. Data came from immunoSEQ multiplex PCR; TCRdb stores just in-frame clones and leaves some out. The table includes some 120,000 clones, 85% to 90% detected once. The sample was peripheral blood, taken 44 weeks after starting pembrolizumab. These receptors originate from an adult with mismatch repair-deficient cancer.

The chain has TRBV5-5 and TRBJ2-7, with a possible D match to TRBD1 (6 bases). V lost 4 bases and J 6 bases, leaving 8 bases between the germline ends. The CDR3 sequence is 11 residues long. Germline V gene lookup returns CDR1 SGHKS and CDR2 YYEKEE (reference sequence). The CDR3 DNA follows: TGTGCCAGCAGCCACAGGGTCGAGCAGTACTTC. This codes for CASSHRVEQYF.

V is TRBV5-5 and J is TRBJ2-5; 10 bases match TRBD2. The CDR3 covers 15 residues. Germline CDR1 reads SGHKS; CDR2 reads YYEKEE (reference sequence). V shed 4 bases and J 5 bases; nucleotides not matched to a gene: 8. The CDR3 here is CASSPQGLASETQYF. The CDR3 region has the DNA TGTGCCAGCAGCCCCCAGGGACTAGCGTCTGAGACCCAGTACTTC.

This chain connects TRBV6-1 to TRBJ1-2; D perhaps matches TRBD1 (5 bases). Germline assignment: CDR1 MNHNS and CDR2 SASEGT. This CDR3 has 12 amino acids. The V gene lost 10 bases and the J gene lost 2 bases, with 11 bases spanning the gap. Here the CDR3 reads CATKGDNYGYTF. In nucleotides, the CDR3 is TGTGCCACTAAAGGGGACAACTATGGCTACACCTTC.

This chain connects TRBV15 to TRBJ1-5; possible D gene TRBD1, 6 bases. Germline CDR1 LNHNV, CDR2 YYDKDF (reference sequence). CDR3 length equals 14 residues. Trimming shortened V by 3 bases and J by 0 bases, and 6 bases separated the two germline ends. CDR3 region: CATSSRGSNQPQHF. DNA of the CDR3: TGTGCCACCAGCAGCAGGGGTAGCAATCAGCCCCAGCATTTT.

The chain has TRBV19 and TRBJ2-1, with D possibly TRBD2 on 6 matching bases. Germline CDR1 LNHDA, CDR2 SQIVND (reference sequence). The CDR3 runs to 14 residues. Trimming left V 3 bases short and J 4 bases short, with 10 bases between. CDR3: CASSIGGLYNEQFF. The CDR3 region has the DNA TGTGCCAGTAGTATCGGGGGTTTATACAATGAGCAGTTCTTC.

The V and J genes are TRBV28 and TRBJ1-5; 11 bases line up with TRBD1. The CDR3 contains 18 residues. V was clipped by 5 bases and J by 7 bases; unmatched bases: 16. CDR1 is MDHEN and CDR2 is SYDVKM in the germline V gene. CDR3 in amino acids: CASSPGGWGTGGYQPQHF. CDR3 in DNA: TGTGCCAGCAGTCCAGGGGGGTGGGGGACAGGGGGTTACCAGCCCCAGCATTTT.

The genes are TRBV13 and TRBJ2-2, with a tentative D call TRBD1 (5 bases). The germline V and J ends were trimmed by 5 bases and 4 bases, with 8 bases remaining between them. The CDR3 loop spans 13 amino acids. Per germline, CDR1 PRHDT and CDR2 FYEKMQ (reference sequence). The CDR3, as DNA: TGTGCCAGCAGCCCCCAGGGCACCGGGGAGCTGTTTTTT. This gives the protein CASSPQGTGELFF.

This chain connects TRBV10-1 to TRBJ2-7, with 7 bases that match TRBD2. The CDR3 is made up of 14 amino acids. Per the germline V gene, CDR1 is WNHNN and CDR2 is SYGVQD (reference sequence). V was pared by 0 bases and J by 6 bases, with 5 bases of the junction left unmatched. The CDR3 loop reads CASSESPGGSEQYF. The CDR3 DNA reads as TGCGCCAGCAGTGAGTCGCCGGGGGGAAGCGAGCAGTACTTC.

The CDR3: CATSSLRRDIQYF. The CDR3 bases are TGTGCCACCAGCAGTTTGAGGAGGGACATTCAGTACTTC. The V and J genes are TRBV15 and TRBJ2-4; weak D call: TRBD2 (6 bases). The germline V gene encodes CDR1 LNHNV and CDR2 YYDKDF (reference sequence). The CDR3 is made up of 13 amino acids. V lost 3 bases and J lost 8, with 11 bases in between.

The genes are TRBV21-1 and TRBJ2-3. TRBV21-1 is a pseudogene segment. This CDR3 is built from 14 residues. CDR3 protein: CASIPQKEPDTQYF. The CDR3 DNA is TGTGCCAGCATCCCCCAAAAGGAACCAGATACGCAGTATTTT.

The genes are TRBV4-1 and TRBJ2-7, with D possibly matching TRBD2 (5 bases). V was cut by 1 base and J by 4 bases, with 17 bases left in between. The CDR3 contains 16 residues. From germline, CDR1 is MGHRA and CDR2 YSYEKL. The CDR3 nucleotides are TGCGCCAGCAGCCAAGTTATACCTAGAGGAGGTTACGAGCAGTACTTC. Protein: CASSQVIPRGGYEQYF.

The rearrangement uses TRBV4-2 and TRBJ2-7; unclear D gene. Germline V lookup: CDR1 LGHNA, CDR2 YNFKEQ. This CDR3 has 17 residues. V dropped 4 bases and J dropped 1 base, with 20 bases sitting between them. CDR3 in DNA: TGTGCCAGCAGCCCCATCTTAGCCTCCCATCGATCCTACGAGCAGTACTTC. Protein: CASSPILASHRSYEQYF.

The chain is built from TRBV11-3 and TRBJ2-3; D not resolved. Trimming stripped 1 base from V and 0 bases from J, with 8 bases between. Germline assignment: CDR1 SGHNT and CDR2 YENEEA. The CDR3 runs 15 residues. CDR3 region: CASSLGVGSTDTQYF. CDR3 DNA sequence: TGTGCCAGCAGCTTAGGAGTTGGTAGCACAGATACGCAGTATTTT.

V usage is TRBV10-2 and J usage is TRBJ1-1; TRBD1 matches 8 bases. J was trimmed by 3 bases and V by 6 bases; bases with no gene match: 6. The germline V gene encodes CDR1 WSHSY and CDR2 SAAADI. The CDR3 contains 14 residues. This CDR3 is CASSDRGWDTEAFF. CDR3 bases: TGCGCCAGCAGCGACAGGGGCTGGGACACTGAAGCTTTCTTT.

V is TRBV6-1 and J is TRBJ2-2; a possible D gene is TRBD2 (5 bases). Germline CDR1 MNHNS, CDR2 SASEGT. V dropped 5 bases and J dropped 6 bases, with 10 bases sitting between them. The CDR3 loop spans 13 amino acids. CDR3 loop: CASSPRGPGELFF. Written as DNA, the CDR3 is TGTGCCAGCAGTCCCAGAGGGCCCGGGGAGCTGTTTTTT.

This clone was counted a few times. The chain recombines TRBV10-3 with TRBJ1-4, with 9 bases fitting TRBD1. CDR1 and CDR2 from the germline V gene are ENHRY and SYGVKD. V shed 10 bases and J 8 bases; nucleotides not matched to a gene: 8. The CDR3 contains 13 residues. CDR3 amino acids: CASTAGTGEKLFF. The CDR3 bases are TGTGCCAGCACCGCTGGGACAGGGGAAAAACTGTTTTTT.

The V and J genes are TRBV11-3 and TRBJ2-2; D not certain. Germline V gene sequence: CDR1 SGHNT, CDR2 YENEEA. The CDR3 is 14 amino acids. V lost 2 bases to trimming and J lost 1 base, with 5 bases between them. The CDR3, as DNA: TGTGCCAGCAGCTTATGGGTGAACACCGGGGAGCTGTTTTTT. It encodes CASSLWVNTGELFF. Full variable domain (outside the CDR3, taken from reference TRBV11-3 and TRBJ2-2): EAGVVQSPRYKIIEKKQPVAFWCNPISGHNTLYWYLQNLGQGPELLIRYENEEAVDDSQLPKDRFSAERLKGVDSTLKIQPAELGDSAVYLCASSLWVNTGELFFGEGSRLTVL.

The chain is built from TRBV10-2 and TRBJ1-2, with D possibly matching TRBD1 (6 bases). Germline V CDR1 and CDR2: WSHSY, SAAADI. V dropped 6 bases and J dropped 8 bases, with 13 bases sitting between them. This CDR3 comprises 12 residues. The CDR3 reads CASRETGYGYTF. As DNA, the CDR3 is TGCGCCAGCAGAGAGACAGGATACGGCTACACCTTC.

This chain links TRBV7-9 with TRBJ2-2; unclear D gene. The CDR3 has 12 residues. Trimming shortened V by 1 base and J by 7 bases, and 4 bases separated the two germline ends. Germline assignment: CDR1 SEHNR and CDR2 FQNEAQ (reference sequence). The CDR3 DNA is TGTGCCAGCAGCTTAGGCGTCGGGGAGCTGTTTTTT. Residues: CASSLGVGELFF.

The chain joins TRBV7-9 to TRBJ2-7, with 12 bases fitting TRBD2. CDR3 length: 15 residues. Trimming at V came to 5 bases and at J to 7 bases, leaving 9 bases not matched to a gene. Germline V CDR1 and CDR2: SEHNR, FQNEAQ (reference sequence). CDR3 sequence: CASSHWTSGELEQYF. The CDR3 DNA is TGTGCCAGCAGCCATTGGACTAGCGGGGAATTAGAGCAGTACTTC.

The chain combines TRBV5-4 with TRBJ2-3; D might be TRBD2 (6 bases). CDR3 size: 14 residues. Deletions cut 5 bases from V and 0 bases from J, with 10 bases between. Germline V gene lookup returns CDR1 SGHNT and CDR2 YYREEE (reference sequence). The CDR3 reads CASSSSGSTDTQYF. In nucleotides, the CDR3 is TGTGCCAGCAGTTCGAGCGGGAGCACAGATACGCAGTATTTT. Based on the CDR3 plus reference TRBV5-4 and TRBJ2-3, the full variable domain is ETGVTQSPTHLIKTRGQQVTLRCSSQSGHNTVSWYQQALGQGPQFIFQYYREEENGRGNFPPRFSGLQFPNYSSELNVNALELDDSALYLCASSSSGSTDTQYFGPGTRLTVL.

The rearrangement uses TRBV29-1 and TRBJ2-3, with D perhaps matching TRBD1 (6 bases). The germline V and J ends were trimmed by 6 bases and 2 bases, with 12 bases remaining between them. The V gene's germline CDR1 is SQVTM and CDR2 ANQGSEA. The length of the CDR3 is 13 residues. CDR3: CSVPGAPTDTQYF. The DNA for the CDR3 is TGCAGCGTCCCAGGGGCCCCCACAGATACGCAGTATTTT.

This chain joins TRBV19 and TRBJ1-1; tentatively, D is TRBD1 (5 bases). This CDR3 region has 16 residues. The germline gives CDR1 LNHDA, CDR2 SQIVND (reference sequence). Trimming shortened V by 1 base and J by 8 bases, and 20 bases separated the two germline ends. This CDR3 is CASSIANPQRAGEAFF. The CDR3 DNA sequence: TGTGCCAGTAGTATAGCCAATCCGCAGAGGGCAGGGGAAGCTTTCTTT.

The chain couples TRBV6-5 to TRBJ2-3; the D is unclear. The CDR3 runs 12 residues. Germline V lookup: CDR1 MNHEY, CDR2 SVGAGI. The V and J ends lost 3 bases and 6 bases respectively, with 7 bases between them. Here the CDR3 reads CASSYGVDTQYF. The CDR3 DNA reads TGTGCCAGCAGTTATGGAGTCGATACGCAGTATTTT.